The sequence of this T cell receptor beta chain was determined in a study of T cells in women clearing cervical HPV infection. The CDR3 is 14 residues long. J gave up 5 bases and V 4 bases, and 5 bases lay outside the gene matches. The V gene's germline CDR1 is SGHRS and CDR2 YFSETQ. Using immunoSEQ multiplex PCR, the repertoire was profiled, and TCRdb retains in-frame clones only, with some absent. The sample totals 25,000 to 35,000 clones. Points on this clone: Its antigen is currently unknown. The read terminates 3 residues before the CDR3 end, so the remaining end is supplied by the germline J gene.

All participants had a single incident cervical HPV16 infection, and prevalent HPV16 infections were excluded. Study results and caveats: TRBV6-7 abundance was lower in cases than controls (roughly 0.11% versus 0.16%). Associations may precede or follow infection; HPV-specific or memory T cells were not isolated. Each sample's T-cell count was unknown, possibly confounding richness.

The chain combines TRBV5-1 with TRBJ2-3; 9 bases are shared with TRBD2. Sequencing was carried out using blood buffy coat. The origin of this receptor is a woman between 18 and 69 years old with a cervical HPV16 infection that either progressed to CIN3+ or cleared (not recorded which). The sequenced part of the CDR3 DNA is TGCGCCAGCAGCCCGGGACTAGCAGGAGATACG. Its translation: CASSPGLAGDT. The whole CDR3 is CASSPGLAGDTQYF.